This TCR beta chain was recovered during a study of cytomegalovirus exposure and HLA in healthy donors (dated by TCRdb to the late 2010s). With regard to the full study: The 650 to 750 repertoires of the first cohort and the 110 or so validation repertoires were produced on the same platform, according to a later analysis. The study aimed to test whether signatures of past pathogen exposure could be identified by cataloging public T cell receptors. In addition to the first cohort of several hundred subjects, a separate validation cohort of approximately 130 different subjects was used. To predict cytomegalovirus infection status, the study brought together high-throughput TCR immunosequencing, statistical association of individual TCRs with disease status, and machine learning. The paper's findings and limits, for the study overall: A later analysis found that TCRs clustered in the first cohort also tended to co-occur in the 120 validation repertoires, with roughly 95% of cluster scores above 0. It was suggested by the authors that the approach could potentially be generalized to other disease states and immunological phenotypes. The study listed around 160 TCR beta chains as associated with cytomegalovirus. In both the original and validation cohorts, the classifier was reported to diagnose cytomegalovirus status with high specificity and sensitivity. All 120 or so repertoires were used to score co-occurrence in the validation cohort in a later analysis, because that analysis had no HLA typing for the cohort. In vitro tests confirmed that a few of the cytomegalovirus-associated TCR beta chains recognize cytomegalovirus antigens. Across donors, most TCR sequences were observed very rarely, whereas some public TCRs were present in many individuals.

Comments on this clone: No antigen is known for it. Base qualities are not provided; no much larger clone lies one nucleotide away.

The library came from the immunoSEQ multiplex PCR assay. In the original analysis: A statistical classification framework was built for diagnosing cytomegalovirus status from the catalog of TCR beta chain sequences. As stored in TCRdb, this immuneACCESS dataset retains in-frame rearrangements with V and J assigned. A fraction of the clones does not appear; measured against another copy, unresolved V genes explain less than half of the discrepancy, and the remainder lacks a known reason. Clone size and V and J calls were adopted from that table, with D and trimming inferred from the DNA. The table for this sample lists 110,000 to 150,000 clones; 84% of them were counted only once. More than 1.4% of the sample is in the top ten clones. The donors were included in the validation cohort of roughly 120 subjects, a group kept apart from the roughly 700-subject first cohort. From the cysteine through the phenylalanine, the CDR3 covers 15 amino acids. Left in the record is the CDR3 DNA by itself, 45 bases read in frame from the first base. CDR1 and CDR2, per the germline V gene (reference sequence), are LNHNV and YYDKDF. Trimming removed 2 bases from V and 5 bases from J, leaving 12 bases between the germline ends.

The chain is encoded by TRBV15 joined to TRBJ1-4; perhaps TRBD1 is the D gene, with 6 bases matching. What was sequenced was PBMCs. This clonotype was obtained from a woman aged 25-40 years in good health and CMV-seronegative. The nucleotide sequence is given as TGTGCCACCAGCAGACGGACAGCTTCAAATGAAAAACTGTTTTTT. Its protein product is CATSRRTASNEKLFF.